This section outlines one T cell receptor beta chain sequence together with its context. Its antigen is unidentified. This table comes from immunoSEQ multiplex PCR, and its TCRdb copy is limited to in-frame clones, with some not included. The table includes approximately 40,000 clones, about 88% detected once. The sample originates from a study of OX40 agonist ivuxolimab in advanced cancers. Study-level information: Six ivuxolimab dose levels, 0.01 to 10 mg/kg, were given intravenously every 2 weeks.

General study findings and limits: Compared with CD4+, CD8+ T cells on average had more expanded clones.

The material sequenced was CD4+ or CD8+ T cells sorted from blood, taken in a trial of the OX40 agonist ivuxolimab. The TCR comes from an adult with an advanced solid tumor such as melanoma, head and neck, liver or kidney cancer.

The CDR3 region has the DNA TGTGCCAGTAGGTCACAGGGGCTAGCGGGAGCCTACAATGAGCAGTTCTTC. It yields the protein CASRSQGLAGAYNEQFF. The chain employs TRBV19 and TRBJ2-1, with 10 nucleotides matching TRBD2. With V trimmed by 6 bases and J by 2 bases, 10 bases remained unmatched. The germline V gene encodes CDR1 LNHDA and CDR2 SQIVND (reference sequence). CDR3 length equals 17 residues.